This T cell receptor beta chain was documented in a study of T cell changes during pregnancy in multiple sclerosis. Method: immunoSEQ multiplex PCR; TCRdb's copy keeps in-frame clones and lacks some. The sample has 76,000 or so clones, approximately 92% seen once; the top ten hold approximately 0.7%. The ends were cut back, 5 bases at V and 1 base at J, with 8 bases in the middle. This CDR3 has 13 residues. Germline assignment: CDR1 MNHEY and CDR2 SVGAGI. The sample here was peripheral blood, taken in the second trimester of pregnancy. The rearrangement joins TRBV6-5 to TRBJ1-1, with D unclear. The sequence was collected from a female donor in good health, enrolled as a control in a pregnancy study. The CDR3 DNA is TGTGCCAGCAGTGCGATTAAGAACACTGAAGCTTTCTTT. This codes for CASSAIKNTEAFF.